This is a list of T cell receptor beta chains from one sample in a study of cytomegalovirus exposure and HLA in healthy donors. Only in-frame clones appear in the TCRdb table, and some are missing; sequencing was by immunoSEQ multiplex PCR. The table includes 75,000 to 90,000 clones, around 85% detected once. Sequenced: PBMCs. These TCRs come from a human donor in good health. The CDR3 runs from the conserved cysteine through the conserved F or W. The D gene is left open where the match is weak. Rows give clone size only sometimes, using once, few, many, or a class for an expanded clone.

CDR3 DNA	CDR3 protein	V gene	J gene	D gene	clone size
TGTGCCAGCAGTCTCGGGGGGACAGATACGCAGTATTTT	CASSLGGTDTQYF	TRBV27	TRBJ2-3	TRBD2	NA
TGCAGCGTCCGGGGGGCCAGTAATTCACCCCTCCACTTT	CSVRGASNSPLHF	TRBV29-1	TRBJ1-6	NA	few
TGTGCCAGCAGTTACGGGGCGGGGGCTAACTATGGCTACACCTTC	CASSYGAGANYGYTF	TRBV6-5	TRBJ1-2	NA	once
TGTTCCAGCAGCTTAGATTTGGCAGTCCAAGAGACCCAGTACTTC	CSSSLDLAVQETQYF	TRBV7-9	TRBJ2-5	NA	NA
TGTGCCACCCTGCATACCAGCGGGGCGTACAATGAGCAGTTCTTC	CATLHTSGAYNEQFF	TRBV15	TRBJ2-1	TRBD2	NA
TGTGCCAGCAGACCGACAGGGAGTTATGGCTACACCTTC	CASRPTGSYGYTF	TRBV6-5	TRBJ1-2	TRBD1	NA
TGTGCCAGCAGTGAAGAAGGTAGCGGGGGCACAGATACGCAGTATTTT	CASSEEGSGGTDTQYF	TRBV2	TRBJ2-3	TRBD2	few
TGCAGCGTTGGGACAGGGGATTGGGGGACCCAGTACTTC	CSVGTGDWGTQYF	TRBV29-1	TRBJ2-5	TRBD1	NA
TGTGCCAGCAGCTTAGCGCTGAGGGGGACTGAAGCTTTCTTT	CASSLALRGTEAFF	TRBV7-8	TRBJ1-1	NA	NA
TGTGCCAGCAGCTCCGACCCGCGGGGGAGCACAGATACGCAGTATTTT	CASSSDPRGSTDTQYF	TRBV7-2	TRBJ2-3	TRBD2	NA
TGTGCCAGCAGCGTAGGAGGGGGGGCGGGCAATGAGCAGTTCTTC	CASSVGGGAGNEQFF	TRBV9	TRBJ2-1	NA	NA
TGCGCCAGCAGCTTGAGCGGGGACACAGATACGCAGTATTTT	CASSLSGDTDTQYF	TRBV5-1	TRBJ2-3	TRBD2	NA
TGTGCCAGCAGCCAAGATCGGGGGACAGGGGTGCTTCTTCTAGGAAACACCATATATTTT	CASSQDRGTGVLLLGNTIYF	TRBV14	TRBJ1-3	TRBD1	NA
TGCAGCGTTGCCAGGGGGCGGGACACTGAAGCTTTCTTT	CSVARGRDTEAFF	TRBV29-1	TRBJ1-1	TRBD1	few
TGTGCCAGCAGTGAATACCGGTGGACAGGGGGTTTGGAGACCCAGTACTTC	CASSEYRWTGGLETQYF	TRBV25-1	TRBJ2-5	TRBD1	once
TGTGCCAGTAGTGAGGGATACGGTGGCTACACCTTC	CASSEGYGGYTF	TRBV19	TRBJ1-2	NA	NA
TGTGCCAGCAGCGCAGAGACTAGCGGGGGGGGAGATACGCAGTATTTT	CASSAETSGGGDTQYF	TRBV9	TRBJ2-3	TRBD2	NA
TGTGCCAGCAGCTTCAGGGGTAGGAGCACAGATACGCAGTATTTT	CASSFRGRSTDTQYF	TRBV5-4	TRBJ2-3	NA	NA
TGTGCCAGCAGCCTCCGGACTAGCGGGGGGGCCACAGATACGCAGTATTTT	CASSLRTSGGATDTQYF	TRBV11-2	TRBJ2-3	TRBD2	few
TGCGCCAGCAGCCCCCGGGGGGCCCCCAATGAGCAGTTCTTC	CASSPRGAPNEQFF	TRBV4-1	TRBJ2-1	NA	NA
TGCGCCAGCAGCGTCCGGGACAGGGGTATCGGCGAGCAGTACTTC	CASSVRDRGIGEQYF	TRBV5-1	TRBJ2-7	TRBD1	few
TGTGCCAGCACACACTCTATAGCGGGGCCCCAAGAGACCCAGTACTTC	CASTHSIAGPQETQYF	TRBV7-2	TRBJ2-5	TRBD2	NA
TGTGCCACCCGTACACGCATTAACACTGAAGCTTTCTTT	CATRTRINTEAFF	TRBV15	TRBJ1-1	NA	NA
TGTGCCAGCAGTGTGGGAGGTGGATCCACCGGGGAGCTGTTTTTT	CASSVGGGSTGELFF	TRBV2	TRBJ2-2	NA	NA
TGCGCCAGCAGCGAAAGACCGGGGAACACTGAAGCTTTCTTT	CASSERPGNTEAFF	TRBV5-1	TRBJ1-1	NA	NA
TGTGCCTGGGACCAGACAGGGATCGAGACCCAGTACTTC	CAWDQTGIETQYF	TRBV30	TRBJ2-5	TRBD1	few
TGTGCCAGCAGCTTGGGCAGGGGTAGTGGTACCGGGGAGCTGTTTTTT	CASSLGRGSGTGELFF	TRBV7-6	TRBJ2-2	NA	NA
TGTGCCAGCAGTTGGACGCCCGGAGGAGACACCATATATTTT	CASSWTPGGDTIYF	TRBV7-2	TRBJ1-3	NA	NA
TGCGCCAGCAGCCAATCCAGGTTTGGCGAAGCTTTCTTT	CASSQSRFGEAFF	TRBV4-3	TRBJ1-1	NA	NA
TGTGCCAGCAGCTTAGGACGCGGGGGGCTTCAAGAGACCCAGTACTTC	CASSLGRGGLQETQYF	TRBV7-8	TRBJ2-5	TRBD2	NA
TGTGCCAGCTCCTTACGGGGGGGGGACAATGAGCAGTTCTTC	CASSLRGGDNEQFF	TRBV7-9	TRBJ2-1	TRBD2	NA
TGTGCCACCGGGAGCGCGGGGGCAAGCTCCTACGAGCAGTACTTC	CATGSAGASSYEQYF	TRBV6-5	TRBJ2-7	NA	NA
TGTGCCACCAGCAGAGAGGGGACAGCATCTAGCACAGATACGCAGTATTTT	CATSREGTASSTDTQYF	TRBV15	TRBJ2-3	TRBD1	NA
TGTGCCAGCAGCCAATCTCCCGCGGGCGTTGGCACTGAAGCTTTCTTT	CASSQSPAGVGTEAFF	TRBV7-9	TRBJ1-1	NA	NA
TGTGCCAGCAGCCATAGCAGCCTCAATCAGCCCCAGCATTTT	CASSHSSLNQPQHF	TRBV4-2	TRBJ1-5	NA	NA
TGTGCCAGCAGCGTAGTAGCGACAGGGGACACCGGGGAGCTGTTTTTT	CASSVVATGDTGELFF	TRBV9	TRBJ2-2	TRBD1	NA
TGTGCCAGCAGTTTGTCCCGGGACAGCTCCTATAATTCACCCCTCCACTTT	CASSLSRDSSYNSPLHF	TRBV27	TRBJ1-6	TRBD1	NA
TGTGCCAGCAGCCCAGGGACTAGCGGGAAGACCCAGTACTTC	CASSPGTSGKTQYF	TRBV7-2	TRBJ2-5	TRBD2	NA
TGCGCCAGCAGCCCGGGGACAGGGAACACTGAAGCTTTCTTT	CASSPGTGNTEAFF	TRBV4-1	TRBJ1-1	TRBD1	few